Sequencing of this T cell receptor (beta chain) was carried out in a study of shared clonotypes between healthy human individuals. Study findings and constraints: Sequencing depth was expected to affect clonotype sharing among donors.

Some clones are missing from TCRdb's copy, which holds only in-frame ones; the method was immunoSEQ multiplex PCR. This table holds over 400,000 clones, around 80% found once. To note about this clone: Antigen specificity is unknown.

This CDR3 comprises 15 residues. V was cut by 5 bases and J by 1 base, with 12 bases left in between. Germline CDR1 is SGHTA and CDR2 is FQGTGA. The TCR originated in a woman between 40 and 50 years old in good health. Some clones in this sample may be carry-over from other donors' samples. The sequencing input was PBMCs. The J gene is TRBJ2-1, the V gene TRBV7-3; D possibly corresponds to TRBD2 (6 bases). The CDR3 bases are TGTGCCAGCAGCGCGGGACTGCGGTCCTACAATGAGCAGTTCTTC. Residues: CASSAGLRSYNEQFF. Combining the CDR3 with reference TRBV7-3 and TRBJ2-1 gives the whole variable domain GAGVSQTPSNKVTEKGKYVELRCDPISGHTALYWYRQSLGQGPEFLIYFQGTGAADDSGLPNDRFFAVRPEGSVSTLKIQRTERGDSAVYLCASSAGLRSYNEQFFGPGTRLTVL.